A single sample is the source of the 32 T cell receptor beta chains below, sequenced in a study of radiation and T cells in renal cell carcinoma. Time point meaning: blood 2 weeks post-SBRT. As for treatment: 15 Gy SBRT to primary tumor, nephrectomy 4 weeks later. The repertoire was sequenced with immunoSEQ multiplex PCR; TCRdb's copy has only in-frame clones and lacks some. The sample yields some 120,000 clones, around four fifths seen once. The sample consisted of blood, taken from a patient whose treatment included radiotherapy and nephrectomy. Receptors originate from an older woman with renal cell carcinoma.

This clone was found once. The CDR3 region is CASSRELAGVSDTQYF. The DNA for the CDR3 is TGTGCCAGCAGCCGGGAGCTAGCGGGAGTCTCAGATACGCAGTATTTT. The rearrangement uses TRBV4-2 and TRBJ2-3; 10 bases are shared with TRBD2. The CDR3 covers 16 residues. Germline V gives CDR1 LGHNA, CDR2 YNFKEQ. Trimming removed 4 bases from V and 4 bases from J; junction bases left unmatched: 8.

J is TRBJ1-1 and V is TRBV5-4; tentatively, D is TRBD1 (5 bases). The ends were cut back, 4 bases at V and 1 base at J, with 20 bases in the middle. Germline CDR1 and CDR2: SGHNT and YYREEE (reference sequence). The CDR3 is made up of 17 amino acids. The CDR3 spells CASSRGGSSPGNTEAFF. The DNA of the CDR3 is TGTGCCAGCAGCCGGGGCGGGTCGAGCCCAGGGAACACTGAAGCTTTCTTT.

V and J are TRBV10-3 and TRBJ2-5, with D perhaps assigned TRBD1 or TRBD2 (5 bases each). CDR3 length equals 12 residues. V was cut by 6 bases and J by 4 bases, with 9 bases left in between. Germline V CDR1 and CDR2: ENHRY, SYGVKD. The CDR3 coding sequence is TGTGCCATCAGAGGGACGGGAGAGACCCAGTACTTC. Its translation: CAIRGTGETQYF.

The V gene is TRBV6-1, the J gene TRBJ2-5; D is possibly TRBD2 (6 bases). CDR1 and CDR2 (germline): MNHNS, SASEGT. The V end was cut by 5 bases, the J end by 7 bases, with 20 bases between. The CDR3 is 15 residues long. DNA for the CDR3: TGTGCCAGCAGTCCCTTGGAAGGCGGGGTGGGGACCCAGTACTTC. This codes for CASSPLEGGVGTQYF.

The rearrangement uses TRBV11-1 and TRBJ1-3, with TRBD1 identical over 8 bases. The V gene's germline CDR1 is SGHAT and CDR2 FQDESV (reference sequence). V shed 3 bases, J shed 3 bases, and the junction held 10 bases outside the gene matches. The CDR3 is 17 amino acids. CDR3 loop: CASSFTTGDRIGNTIYF. The CDR3 DNA follows: TGTGCCAGCAGCTTCACGACAGGGGACCGTATTGGAAACACCATATATTTT.

The chain is built from TRBV5-1 and TRBJ2-5, with 9 nucleotides matching TRBD2. This CDR3 is built from 16 residues. Germline V gene lookup returns CDR1 SGHRS and CDR2 YFSETQ. With 1 base clipped from V and 5 bases from J, the junction kept 9 bases outside the gene matches. The CDR3 is CASSLQAGGPKETQYF. DNA for the CDR3: TGCGCCAGCAGCTTGCAGGCGGGAGGGCCTAAGGAGACCCAGTACTTC. The whole variable domain, filled in from reference TRBV5-1 and TRBJ2-5, reads KAGVTQTPRYLIKTRGQQVTLSCSPISGHRSVSWYQQTPGQGLQFLFEYFSETQRNKGNFPGRFSGRQFSNSRSEMNVSTLELGDSALYLCASSLQAGGPKETQYFGPGTRLLVL.

A word on this clone: The germline gene is not matched at one end of the junction; a read error may be the cause. The rearrangement links TRBV6-5 to TRBJ2-1, with D perhaps being TRBD1 or TRBD2 (6 bases each). The CDR3 length is 12 residues. Germline CDR1 MNHEY, CDR2 SVGAGI. CDR3 DNA: TGTGCCAGCCAAATTCCGGGGGCTAGCGAAGTCTTC. Its protein product is CASQIPGASEVF.

The chain joins TRBV9 to TRBJ1-6; a possible D gene is TRBD1 (5 bases). CDR3 size: 16 residues. Per the germline V gene, CDR1 is SGDLS and CDR2 is YYNGEE. Trimming took 3 bases from V and 3 from J, leaving 13 bases between them. CDR3 sequence (DNA): TGTGCCAGCAGCGCCCGTCTTGACAGCTATAATTCACCCCTCCACTTT. Amino acids: CASSARLDSYNSPLHF. Supplemented by reference TRBV9 and TRBJ1-6, the full variable domain reads DSGVTQTPKHLITATGQRVTLRCSPRSGDLSVYWYQQSLDQGLQFLIQYYNGEERAKGNILERFSAQQFPDLHSELNLSSLELGDSALYFCASSARLDSYNSPLHFGNGTRLTVT.

In this sample, this clone turned up a few times. The chain combines TRBV6-1 with TRBJ1-2; 7 positions agree with TRBD1. Germline loops: CDR1 MNHNS, CDR2 SASEGT. J lost 4 bases, V lost 2 bases, and 7 bases had no gene match. The length of the CDR3 is 15 residues. The CDR3 coding sequence is TGTGCCAGCAGTGAAACCGGGACAGTCGCCTATGGCTACACCTTC. It codes for CASSETGTVAYGYTF.

J is TRBJ1-5 and V is TRBV28; D perhaps matches TRBD1 (6 bases). This CDR3 is 14 amino acids long. The germline V and J ends were trimmed by 2 bases and 5 bases, with 10 bases remaining between them. The V gene's germline CDR1 is MDHEN and CDR2 SYDVKM. CDR3 residues: CASSLGGKDQPQHF. The CDR3 DNA reads as TGTGCCAGCAGTTTAGGGGGCAAGGATCAGCCCCAGCATTTT.

The chain joins TRBV30 to TRBJ2-2; D not certain. Per germline, CDR1 GTSNPN and CDR2 SVGIG (reference sequence). V lost 0 bases, J lost 3 bases, and 8 bases lay in between. The CDR3 consists of 14 residues. CDR3 in amino acids: CAWSVQGHTGELFF. CDR3 nucleotides: TGTGCCTGGAGTGTACAAGGGCACACCGGGGAGCTGTTTTTT.

The gene calls are TRBV4-1 and TRBJ1-2; D is perhaps TRBD1 (6 bases). The CDR3 loop spans 14 amino acids. Germline CDR1 reads MGHRA; CDR2 reads YSYEKL. The V end lost 5 bases, the J end lost 8 bases, and 18 bases lay between the germline ends. As DNA, the CDR3 is TGCGCCAGCAGCAGGGACACAATTAGGGAGGGCTACACCTTC. Protein product: CASSRDTIREGYTF.

The table lists this clone with a count of one. V gene TRBV19 combines with J gene TRBJ1-1, with D maybe TRBD1 (5 bases). This CDR3 has 13 residues. The V gene lost 6 bases and the J gene lost 1 base, with 9 bases spanning the gap. The germline gives CDR1 LNHDA, CDR2 SQIVND (reference sequence). The CDR3 spells CASRPGRNTEAFF. The CDR3, as DNA: TGTGCCAGTAGACCAGGGCGGAACACTGAAGCTTTCTTT.

This sequence joins TRBV28 and TRBJ1-2, with TRBD1 as a possible D gene (6 bases). Germline CDR1 and CDR2: MDHEN and SYDVKM. The CDR3 sequence is 14 residues long. V lost 3 bases to trimming and J lost 5 bases, with 13 bases between them. The CDR3 loop reads CASSFGVQGYGYTF. CDR3 coding DNA: TGTGCCAGCAGTTTCGGGGTACAGGGTTATGGCTACACCTTC.

Points on this clone: The junction shows a germline mismatch at one end, possibly a read error. The rearrangement joins TRBV9 to TRBJ2-7; TRBD1 might be the D (6 bases). The CDR3 contains 15 residues. Germline CDR1 reads SGDLS; CDR2 reads YYNGEE. DNA for the CDR3: TGTGCCAGCAGCGTAGACCAGGGACACCACAGCGAGCGGTACTTC. Encoded protein: CASSVDQGHHSERYF. The whole variable domain, remainder taken from reference TRBV9 and TRBJ2-7, is DSGVTQTPKHLITATGQRVTLRCSPRSGDLSVYWYQQSLDQGLQFLIQYYNGEERAKGNILERFSAQQFPDLHSELNLSSLELGDSALYFCASSVDQGHHSERYFGPGTRLTVT.

This chain uses TRBV7-9 with TRBJ1-2, with D tentatively TRBD1 (5 bases). The CDR3 loop spans 13 amino acids. The germline V gene encodes CDR1 SEHNR and CDR2 FQNEAQ (reference sequence). The V gene lost 5 bases and the J gene lost 2 bases, with 9 bases spanning the gap. The CDR3 bases are TGTGCCAGCAGCCAAGACAGCAACTATGGCTACACCTTC. Residues: CASSQDSNYGYTF.

V gene TRBV6-1 combines with J gene TRBJ2-2, with no clear D. Germline V gives CDR1 MNHNS, CDR2 SASEGT. The V end was cut by 5 bases, the J end by 0 bases, with 10 bases between. The CDR3 spans 15 residues. The CDR3 region is CASSPRVTNTGELFF. In nucleotides, the CDR3 is TGTGCCAGCAGTCCACGGGTTACGAACACCGGGGAGCTGTTTTTT.

The chain is built from TRBV10-3 and TRBJ1-1, with a possible D match to TRBD1 (6 bases). Trimming left V 0 bases short and J 6 bases short, with 20 bases between. Germline CDR1 is ENHRY and CDR2 is SYGVKD. The CDR3 runs to 17 residues. In DNA, the CDR3 is TGTGCCATCAGTGAGTCGACGGGGGCCAGGGGCCAGGCTGAAGCTTTCTTT. This translates into CAISESTGARGQAEAFF.

The gene calls are TRBV5-1 and TRBJ1-1, with TRBD1 identical over 11 bases. After removal of 4 bases from V and 5 bases from J, the junction contained 7 bases not matched to a gene. Looked up from germline, CDR1 is SGHRS and CDR2 is YFSETQ. The CDR3 loop spans 15 amino acids. This CDR3 is CASSPGQGGRTEAFF. In DNA, the CDR3 is TGCGCCAGCAGCCCGGGACAGGGGGGAAGGACTGAAGCTTTCTTT. Supplemented by reference TRBV5-1 and TRBJ1-1, the full variable domain reads KAGVTQTPRYLIKTRGQQVTLSCSPISGHRSVSWYQQTPGQGLQFLFEYFSETQRNKGNFPGRFSGRQFSNSRSEMNVSTLELGDSALYLCASSPGQGGRTEAFFGQGTRLTVV.

About this clone itself: Different DNA sequences within this sample yield the same CDR3. The gene calls are TRBV27 and TRBJ2-3, with 7 bases lining up with TRBD2. Germline trimming cut 3 bases from V and 3 bases from J; bases unmatched to any gene: 6. Germline CDR1 and CDR2: MNHEY and SMNVEV (reference sequence). The CDR3 is made up of 15 amino acids. CDR3: CASSFKREGTDTQYF. The DNA for the CDR3 is TGTGCCAGCAGTTTCAAGCGGGAAGGAACAGATACGCAGTATTTT.

The chain has TRBV5-6 and TRBJ2-5, with a weak D call TRBD1 (5 bases). Trimming removed 4 bases from V and 1 base from J, with 8 bases in between. The CDR3 consists of 13 residues. Germline values: CDR1 SGHDT, CDR2 YYEEEE. The CDR3 bases are TGTGCCAGCAGCATCAGGGTCCAAGAGACCCAGTACTTC. The encoded protein is CASSIRVQETQYF.

The V gene is TRBV5-1, the J gene TRBJ2-7; D unresolved. The CDR3 is 11 residues long. Germline values: CDR1 SGHRS, CDR2 YFSETQ. V gave up 4 bases and J gave up 8 bases, with 10 bases separating them. Here the CDR3 DNA reads TGCGCCAGCAGCGACTCTTACCAGCAGTACTTC. Translated, it gives CASSDSYQQYF.

This chain connects TRBV6-5 to TRBJ2-2, with unresolved D. Deletions cut 5 bases from V and 6 bases from J, with 16 bases between. Germline V gives CDR1 MNHEY, CDR2 SVGAGI. The CDR3 covers 15 residues. CDR3 protein: CASSNRIKGAGELFF. The DNA for the CDR3 is TGTGCCAGCAGTAACCGGATCAAGGGCGCCGGGGAGCTGTTTTTT.

This chain joins TRBV2 and TRBJ1-4; weak D call: TRBD1 (5 bases). This CDR3 comprises 15 residues. V lost 6 bases, J lost 7 bases, and 18 bases lay in between. Germline CDR1 reads SNHLY; CDR2 reads FYNNEI. Written as DNA, the CDR3 is TGTGCCAGCAGGCGGGCGGGGGTAGAGTCTGAAAAACTGTTTTTT. This gives the protein CASRRAGVESEKLFF.

The V call is TRBV5-8, the J call TRBJ2-7, with 11 bases matching TRBD1. CDR1 and CDR2 from the germline V gene are SGHTS and YDEGEE. V shed 2 bases and J 3 bases; nucleotides not matched to a gene: 4. The CDR3 extends over 15 amino acids. The CDR3, as DNA: TGTGCCAGCAGCTTCCGTGGGACAGGGGGCTACGAGCAGTACTTC. This gives the protein CASSFRGTGGYEQYF.

The V gene is TRBV6-1, the J gene TRBJ1-4, with 9 bases matching TRBD1. The V gene end was trimmed by 9 bases and the J gene end by 8 bases; junction bases not matched to a gene: 7. The CDR3 is made up of 13 amino acids. Germline CDR1 and CDR2: MNHNS and SASEGT. The CDR3 DNA reads as TGTGCCAGTTCCGGGACAGGGTGGGAAAAACTGTTTTTT. The encoded protein is CASSGTGWEKLFF.

This clone turned up a few times. The rearrangement links TRBV6-5 to TRBJ2-5; 9 bases agree with TRBD1. V shed 6 bases and J 9 bases; nucleotides not matched to a gene: 5. The CDR3 consists of 12 residues. Germline CDR1 MNHEY, CDR2 SVGAGI. CDR3 region: CASRLRTGAQYF. The CDR3 coding sequence is TGTGCCAGCAGGCTTAGGACAGGGGCCCAGTACTTC.

V usage is TRBV5-4 and J usage is TRBJ1-2; a possible D gene is TRBD1 (6 bases). In germline, CDR1 is SGHNT, CDR2 YYREEE (reference sequence). The CDR3 consists of 12 residues. Trimming left V 4 bases short and J 12 bases short, with 16 bases between. As DNA, the CDR3 is TGTGCCAGCAGCGCCCCTAACAGGGTGCACACCTTC. It specifies CASSAPNRVHTF. Combining the CDR3 with reference TRBV5-4 and TRBJ1-2 gives the whole variable domain ETGVTQSPTHLIKTRGQQVTLRCSSQSGHNTVSWYQQALGQGPQFIFQYYREEENGRGNFPPRFSGLQFPNYSSELNVNALELDDSALYLCASSAPNRVHTFGSGTRLTVV.

This clone was counted a single time. The V gene is TRBV27, the J gene TRBJ2-1, with 9 positions matching TRBD2. The CDR3 length is 14 residues. In germline, CDR1 is MNHEY, CDR2 SMNVEV (reference sequence). The junction had 3 bases not matched to a gene; V was cut back by 4 bases and J by 5 bases. CDR3 region: CASSWTSANNEQFF. The CDR3 nucleotides are TGTGCCAGCAGTTGGACTAGCGCGAACAATGAGCAGTTCTTC.

The chain employs TRBV7-2 and TRBJ2-3; no reliable D call. Trimming stripped 5 bases from V and 3 bases from J, with 12 bases between. CDR3 length equals 14 residues. The germline gives CDR1 SGHTA, CDR2 FQGNSA. The CDR3 region is CASSPGLSTDTQYF. The CDR3 nucleotides are TGTGCCAGCAGCCCGGGCCTCTCGACAGATACGCAGTATTTT. The variable domain in full, completed from reference TRBV7-2 and TRBJ2-3, reads GAGVSQSPSNKVTEKGKDVELRCDPISGHTALYWYRQSLGQGLEFLIYFQGNSAPDKSGLPSDRFSAERTGGSVSTLTIQRTQQEDSAVYLCASSPGLSTDTQYFGPGTRLTVL.

As to this clone: Sequence at one end of the junction differs from germline and may be a read error. The J gene is TRBJ2-7, the V gene TRBV5-3, with 7 bases matching TRBD2. TRBV5-3 carries the ORF label, with uncertain function. The CDR3 length is 13 residues. The chain's CDR3 is CASSLDGGREQYF. The CDR3 DNA reads TGTGCCAGCAGCTTGGACGGGGGGAGAGAGCAGTACTTC.

The gene calls are TRBV6-5 and TRBJ1-2; no definite D call. CDR1 is MNHEY, CDR2 SVGAGI, per germline. The CDR3 totals 14 residues. V lost 6 bases, J lost 3 bases, and 14 bases lay in between. The CDR3 sequence: CASRTNQGDYGYTF. In DNA, the CDR3 is TGTGCCAGCAGGACCAATCAAGGTGACTATGGCTACACCTTC.